The 26 T cell receptor beta chains below come from one sample, sequenced in a study of cytotoxic CD8 clonotypes in ibrutinib-treated CLL. TCRdb keeps only in-frame clones here, not all; method: immunoSEQ multiplex PCR. Of 120,000 to 150,000 clones in the sample, under 95% were seen once. Sample: PBMCs, taken after 12 months of ibrutinib treatment. These receptors were obtained from a human donor with chronic lymphocytic leukemia.

J is TRBJ2-3 and V is TRBV19, with D unresolved. The CDR3 has 12 residues. V gave up 7 bases and J gave up 1 base, with 6 bases separating them. Germline V lookup: CDR1 LNHDA, CDR2 SQIVND (reference sequence). The CDR3 loop reads CASISRTDTQYF. The CDR3 DNA reads TGTGCCAGTATTTCGCGCACAGATACGCAGTATTTT.

V is TRBV5-4 and J is TRBJ2-1; D remains ambiguous. Germline V CDR1 and CDR2: SGHNT, YYREEE (reference sequence). The CDR3 is 16 residues long. V was pared by 0 bases and J by 0 bases, with 10 bases between. The CDR3 DNA is TGTGCCAGCAGCTTGGAGCCGGAGAGCTCCTACAATGAGCAGTTCTTC. Protein sequence: CASSLEPESSYNEQFF.

The V call is TRBV11-3, the J call TRBJ1-2; TRBD1 is a possible D gene (6 bases). The CDR3 is 13 residues long. V lost 11 bases and J lost 6, with 19 bases in between. Germline lookup yields CDR1 SGHNT and CDR2 YENEEA. CDR3 nucleotide sequence: TGTGCCCTCAAAGGGGGGGACACGGATGGCTACACCTTC. Amino acid sequence: CALKGGDTDGYTF.

The chain couples TRBV28 to TRBJ2-3; 8 bases match TRBD2. The CDR3 has 16 amino acids. V dropped 5 bases and J dropped 10; count of bases not matched to a gene: 17. Germline-derived CDR1 and CDR2 are MDHEN and SYDVKM. CDR3 nucleotide sequence: TGTGCCAGCAGTACCCGCACTGGGACTAGAGTCGGGGCGCAGTATTTT. Protein: CASSTRTGTRVGAQYF.

The CDR3 protein is CAILEGYNYGYTF. The DNA for the CDR3 is TGTGCCATCTTGGAAGGTTACAACTATGGCTACACCTTC. This chain connects TRBV28 to TRBJ1-2; D uncertain. The CDR3 extends over 13 amino acids. The germline gives CDR1 MDHEN, CDR2 SYDVKM. The V end lost 10 bases, the J end lost 2 bases, and 14 bases lay between the germline ends.

In this sample, this clone turned up once. The rearrangement uses TRBV28 and TRBJ2-7; TRBD1 matches 11 bases. In germline, CDR1 is MDHEN, CDR2 SYDVKM. This CDR3 has 13 residues. V dropped 3 bases and J dropped 7; count of bases not matched to a gene: 2. This chain's CDR3 is CASSLGTGGEQYF. For the CDR3, the DNA is TGTGCCAGCAGTTTGGGGACAGGGGGGGAGCAGTACTTC.

The chain carries TRBV6-1 and TRBJ1-1; D uncertain. Trimming cost V 10 bases and J 1 base, with 10 bases left between them. CDR1 and CDR2 (germline): MNHNS, SASEGT. The CDR3 is 12 amino acids. The CDR3 loop is CATLVGNTEAFF. The CDR3 DNA reads TGTGCCACCTTAGTGGGGAACACTGAAGCTTTCTTT.

V gene TRBV4-2 combines with J gene TRBJ2-1; D gene uncertain. Trimming removed 0 bases from V and 8 bases from J, with 8 bases in between. Per the germline V gene, CDR1 is LGHNA and CDR2 is YNFKEQ. The CDR3 has 13 residues. The CDR3: CASSQELPDEQFF. The CDR3 DNA sequence: TGTGCCAGCAGCCAAGAACTTCCGGATGAGCAGTTCTTC.

This clone is a singleton in its sample. The rearrangement links TRBV27 to TRBJ2-3; no definite D call. V was trimmed by 0 bases and J by 6 bases, leaving 19 bases between them. In germline, CDR1 is MNHEY, CDR2 SMNVEV (reference sequence). This CDR3 contains 17 residues. The CDR3 nucleotides are TGTGCCAGCAGTTTATCGTTCCAGCCAACCCTTCGGGATACGCAGTATTTT. It yields the protein CASSLSFQPTLRDTQYF.

This clone appeared once. This chain links TRBV7-5 with TRBJ2-3; TRBD1, the D gene given by the table, was not confirmed from the DNA. TRBV7-5 is noted as a pseudogene. The CDR3 has 10 residues. CDR3 DNA sequence: TGTGCCAGACAGGGCGATACGCAGTATTTT. The encoded protein is CARQGDTQYF.

The V call is TRBV19, the J call TRBJ2-4; weak D call: TRBD2 (5 bases). Trimming removed 0 bases from V and 9 bases from J, with 15 bases in between. There are 15 residues in the CDR3. CDR1 is LNHDA and CDR2 is SQIVND in the germline V gene (reference sequence). CDR3 amino acids: CASSIDLAKRSIQYF. CDR3 coding DNA: TGTGCCAGTAGTATAGATCTAGCTAAGAGGAGCATTCAGTACTTC.

The rearrangement uses TRBV27 and TRBJ2-2; 8 nucleotides match TRBD1. Trimming at V came to 0 bases and at J to 2 bases, leaving 5 bases not matched to a gene. CDR3 length equals 17 residues. The germline CDR1 and CDR2 sequences are MNHEY and SMNVEV (reference sequence). In nucleotides, the CDR3 is TGTGCCAGCAGTTTATCGGCAGGGGGCCCTAACACCGGGGAGCTGTTTTTT. Translating gives CASSLSAGGPNTGELFF.

V gene TRBV10-1 combines with J gene TRBJ2-7, with 15 nucleotides matching TRBD2. Trimming removed 5 bases from V and 4 bases from J; junction bases left unmatched: 6. The CDR3 loop spans 16 amino acids. In germline, CDR1 is WNHNN, CDR2 SYGVQD (reference sequence). The CDR3 region is CASSPKGLAGGYEQYF. CDR3 nucleotides: TGCGCCAGCAGTCCTAAGGGACTAGCGGGAGGTTACGAGCAGTACTTC.

The chain employs TRBV7-9 and TRBJ2-7; D may be TRBD1 or TRBD2 (5 bases each). CDR3 length: 15 residues. V lost 2 bases and J 3 bases, leaving 14 bases between the germline ends. Germline V gene lookup returns CDR1 SEHNR and CDR2 FQNEAQ (reference sequence). In DNA form, the CDR3 reads TGTGCCAGCAGCTTAAGAGGGAAAACAGGCTACGAGCAGTACTTC. It codes for CASSLRGKTGYEQYF.

The rearrangement links TRBV27 to TRBJ2-4; D uncertain. CDR1 and CDR2 (germline): MNHEY, SMNVEV (reference sequence). The CDR3 loop spans 13 amino acids. V was shortened by 3 bases and J by 9 bases, with 12 bases between the two germline ends. The CDR3 coding sequence is TGTGCCAGCAGTTTCTCGGAATCTGGCATTCAGTACTTC. Encoded protein: CASSFSESGIQYF.

The J gene is TRBJ2-1, the V gene TRBV27, with TRBD1 as a possible D gene (5 bases). Germline-derived CDR1 and CDR2 are MNHEY and SMNVEV (reference sequence). The V end lost 0 bases, the J end lost 6 bases, and 24 bases lay between the germline ends. This CDR3 comprises 19 residues. CDR3 protein: CASSLSRLGEISRPNEQFF. The CDR3 DNA reads as TGTGCCAGCAGTTTATCGCGGCTAGGGGAAATCTCCCGGCCCAATGAGCAGTTCTTC.

The J gene is TRBJ1-5, the V gene TRBV27, with TRBD1 as a possible D gene (6 bases). Trimming removed 3 bases at V and 5 bases at J, with 11 bases between. CDR1 is MNHEY and CDR2 is SMNVEV in the germline V gene (reference sequence). The CDR3 sequence is 14 residues long. This chain's CDR3 is CASSLDSTYQPQHF. CDR3 bases: TGTGCCAGCAGTTTGGACAGCACCTATCAGCCCCAGCATTTT.

This chain uses TRBV4-3 with TRBJ2-3; D remains ambiguous. The CDR3 consists of 13 residues. Looked up from germline, CDR1 is LGHNA and CDR2 is YSLEER. The V end lost 2 bases, the J end lost 5 bases, and 8 bases lay between the germline ends. In nucleotides, the CDR3 is TGCGCCAGCAGCCAAAGGTCGGTAGATACGCAGTATTTT. It specifies CASSQRSVDTQYF.

This rearrangement joins TRBV30 to TRBJ2-1; 10 bases are shared with TRBD1. There are 15 residues in the CDR3. Germline loops: CDR1 GTSNPN, CDR2 SVGIG (reference sequence). The V segment lost 2 bases and the J segment 5 bases; nucleotides outside the gene matches: 6. The CDR3 sequence: CAWSPGTGANNEQFF. The DNA for the CDR3 is TGTGCCTGGAGTCCCGGGACAGGGGCGAACAATGAGCAGTTCTTC.

Note on this clone: Mismatch with germline at one junction end may stem from a read error. The genes are TRBV29-1 and TRBJ1-3, with D possibly matching TRBD1 (5 bases). The CDR3 has 13 amino acids. Germline V CDR1 and CDR2: SQVTM, ANQGSEA. Here the CDR3 reads CSFEGIAGNTIYF. Here the CDR3 DNA reads TGCAGCTTTGAGGGGATCGCTGGAAACACCATATATTTT. The whole variable domain, filled in from reference TRBV29-1 and TRBJ1-3, reads SAVISQKPSRDICQRGTSLTIQCQVDSQVTMMFWYRQQPGQSLTLIATANQGSEATYESGFVIDKFPISRPNLTFSTLTVSNMSPEDSSIYLCSFEGIAGNTIYFGEGSWLTVV.

This chain connects TRBV6-1 to TRBJ2-7, with a tentative D call TRBD1 (6 bases). The CDR3 spans 15 residues. V was shortened by 4 bases and J by 3 bases, with 16 bases between the two germline ends. Germline loops: CDR1 MNHNS, CDR2 SASEGT. In nucleotides, the CDR3 is TGTGCCAGCAGTGTCCTCTGGACAGATCTCTACGAGCAGTACTTC. It specifies CASSVLWTDLYEQYF.

The V gene is TRBV18, the J gene TRBJ2-1; D perhaps matches TRBD2 (6 bases). This CDR3 is built from 16 residues. From germline, CDR1 is KGHSH and CDR2 LQKENI. V was shortened by 4 bases and J by 5 bases, with 18 bases between the two germline ends. This chain's CDR3 is CASSLTTPAGHNEQFF. The DNA for the CDR3 is TGTGCCAGCTCACTGACGACCCCAGCGGGCCACAATGAGCAGTTCTTC.

The rearrangement uses TRBV7-6 and TRBJ2-1, with D hard to call. Germline-derived CDR1 and CDR2 are SGHVS and FNYEAQ. With 1 base removed from V and 6 bases from J, the gap between germline ends came to 7 bases. The CDR3 spans 13 residues. The chain's CDR3 is CASSLDTPNEQFF. CDR3 DNA: TGTGCCAGCAGCTTAGACACCCCCAATGAGCAGTTCTTC.

The chain carries TRBV15 and TRBJ2-7; 7 bases agree with TRBD2. J lost 9 bases, V lost 3 bases, and 20 bases had no gene match. The V gene's germline CDR1 is LNHNV and CDR2 YYDKDF (reference sequence). This CDR3 region has 17 residues. The CDR3 loop is CATSRDLLANTGMAQYF. DNA for the CDR3: TGTGCCACCAGCAGGGACCTACTAGCGAACACTGGGATGGCGCAGTACTTC.

V gene TRBV7-9 combines with J gene TRBJ1-4; D is undetermined. Trimming took off 1 base at V and 0 bases at J, with 9 bases between the two ends. The germline V gene has CDR1 SEHNR and CDR2 FQNEAQ (reference sequence). This CDR3 is built from 16 residues. The CDR3 nucleotides read TGTGCCAGCAGCTTAGGTGGCCGGTCAACTAATGAAAAACTGTTTTTT. Translation gives CASSLGGRSTNEKLFF.

The chain joins TRBV11-3 to TRBJ2-1; D is unclear. Germline loops: CDR1 SGHNT, CDR2 YENEEA. Trimming stripped 2 bases from V and 9 bases from J, with 8 bases between. This CDR3 is built from 12 residues. This chain's CDR3 is CASSLNSFEQFF. DNA of the CDR3: TGTGCCAGCAGCTTAAATAGTTTTGAGCAGTTCTTC.